The next 30 T cell receptor beta chains were all read from a single sample in a study of blood T cell repertoires in COVID-19. Assay used: immunoSEQ multiplex PCR; TCRdb lists only in-frame clones, some missing. The sample lists about 70,000 clones; over 70% were seen once. The sequenced sample consisted of peripheral blood. Receptors were obtained from a man between 65 and 85 years old who had recovered from COVID-19.

V and J are TRBV7-6 and TRBJ2-1; 7 nucleotides match TRBD1. The J segment lost 3 bases and the V segment lost 1 base, leaving 0 bases of the junction unmatched. From germline, CDR1 is SGHVS and CDR2 FNYEAQ. The CDR3 extends over 14 amino acids. Written as DNA, the CDR3 is TGTGCCAGCAGCTTAGGGACAGGCTACAATGAGCAGTTCTTC. This codes for CASSLGTGYNEQFF.

The chain employs TRBV30 and TRBJ1-5, with TRBD1 identical over 8 bases. Germline loops: CDR1 GTSNPN, CDR2 SVGIG (reference sequence). The V gene end was trimmed by 1 base and the J gene end by 7 bases; junction bases not matched to a gene: 3. The CDR3 loop spans 13 amino acids. CDR3: CAWSGTGRQPQHF. The DNA of the CDR3 is TGTGCCTGGAGTGGGACAGGGAGACAGCCCCAGCATTTT. The full variable domain, its missing parts supplied by reference TRBV30 and TRBJ1-5, is SQTIHQWPATLVQPVGSPLSLECTVEGTSNPNLYWYRQAAGRGLQLLFYSVGIGQISSEVPQNLSASRPQDRQFILSSKKLLLSDSGFYLCAWSGTGRQPQHFGDGTRLSIL.

This rearrangement joins TRBV19 to TRBJ2-5, with 7 bases aligning to TRBD1. Losses at the gene ends were 6 bases for V and 4 bases for J; bases not matched to a gene: 5. CDR1 and CDR2 from the germline V gene are LNHDA and SQIVND (reference sequence). This CDR3 has 13 amino acids. The DNA for the CDR3 is TGTGCCAGTAGCACAGGGGTTGGAGAGACCCAGTACTTC. Its protein product is CASSTGVGETQYF.

The chain links TRBV9 to TRBJ2-1; tentatively, D is TRBD2 (6 bases). V was cut by 0 bases and J by 4 bases, with 11 bases left in between. CDR1 SGDLS and CDR2 YYNGEE come from the germline V gene. CDR3 size: 15 residues. CDR3 protein: CASSVDLAEYNEQFF. For the CDR3, the DNA is TGTGCCAGCAGCGTAGATTTAGCGGAGTACAATGAGCAGTTCTTC.

The chain employs TRBV13 and TRBJ1-4; TRBD1 is a possible D gene (6 bases). CDR1 is PRHDT, CDR2 FYEKMQ, per germline (reference sequence). The V end was cut by 1 base, the J end by 8 bases, with 11 bases between. This CDR3 spans 14 amino acids. The CDR3 sequence is CASSLAFQGEKLFF. In nucleotides, the CDR3 is TGTGCCAGCAGCTTAGCCTTCCAGGGGGAAAAACTGTTTTTT.

The V gene is TRBV4-3, the J gene TRBJ2-5; 7 nucleotides align to TRBD2. The CDR3 totals 16 residues. Losses at the gene ends were 3 bases for V and 3 bases for J; bases not matched to a gene: 10. Germline-derived CDR1 and CDR2 are LGHNA and YSLEER. DNA for the CDR3: TGCGCCAGCAGCCAGTCCCTCGGCGGGGGAGAAGAGACCCAGTACTTC. Residues: CASSQSLGGGEETQYF.

The V call is TRBV15, the J call TRBJ2-3; 8 bases match TRBD2. This CDR3 is built from 15 residues. Germline CDR1 is LNHNV and CDR2 is YYDKDF (reference sequence). V gave up 5 bases and J gave up 2 bases; unmatched junction bases: 6. CDR3 bases: TGTGCCACCAGCGGTAGGACTAGCCTCACAGATACGCAGTATTTT. Translation gives CATSGRTSLTDTQYF.

This chain connects TRBV6-6 to TRBJ2-7, with D possibly TRBD1 on 5 matching bases. The CDR3 contains 14 residues. Trimming took 5 bases from V and 1 from J, leaving 12 bases between them. Germline values: CDR1 MNHNY, CDR2 SVGAGI (reference sequence). Here the CDR3 DNA reads TGTGCCAGCAGTCGATCACAGGCGTCCTACGAGCAGTACTTC. It codes for CASSRSQASYEQYF.

V and J are TRBV11-3 and TRBJ1-4, with 7 bases that match TRBD1. The CDR3 contains 17 residues. Germline lookup yields CDR1 SGHNT and CDR2 YENEEA. Losses at the gene ends were 3 bases for V and 7 bases for J; bases not matched to a gene: 14. For the CDR3, the DNA is TGTGCCAGCAGCTTTCACCCCGGGACAGACGGAGGTGAAAAACTGTTTTTT. This translates into CASSFHPGTDGGEKLFF.

This clone was counted once. The genes are TRBV3-1 (or the pseudogene TRBV3-2) and TRBJ2-5; D not resolved. The CDR3 totals 15 residues. CDR1 and CDR2 from the germline V gene are LGHDT and YNNKEL (reference sequence). V lost 3 bases and J 5 bases, leaving 16 bases between the germline ends. The CDR3 reads CASSHALRVGETQYF. The CDR3 nucleotides are TGTGCCAGCAGCCATGCACTACGAGTCGGGGAGACCCAGTACTTC.

The J gene is TRBJ2-5, the V gene TRBV15; D is unclear. The CDR3 contains 16 residues. V lost 0 bases, J lost 5 bases, and 16 bases lay in between. In germline, CDR1 is LNHNV, CDR2 YYDKDF (reference sequence). CDR3 protein: CATSRDSDGYAETQYF. For the CDR3, the DNA is TGTGCCACCAGCAGAGATTCAGACGGGTACGCGGAGACCCAGTACTTC.

The V gene is TRBV5-4, the J gene TRBJ2-3; 8 nucleotides line up with TRBD1. CDR1 SGHNT and CDR2 YYREEE come from the germline V gene (reference sequence). There are 17 residues in the CDR3. Trimming cost V 0 bases and J 2 bases; bases outside gene matches: 8. The CDR3 here is CASSLVVAGGITDTQYF. The CDR3 DNA reads TGTGCCAGCAGCTTGGTGGTCGCAGGGGGCATCACAGATACGCAGTATTTT. The full variable domain, rest sourced from reference TRBV5-4 and TRBJ2-3, is ETGVTQSPTHLIKTRGQQVTLRCSSQSGHNTVSWYQQALGQGPQFIFQYYREEENGRGNFPPRFSGLQFPNYSSELNVNALELDDSALYLCASSLVVAGGITDTQYFGPGTRLTVL.

This clone was counted once. The chain carries TRBV7-3 and TRBJ2-3; TRBD2 aligns across 9 bases. Germline V gives CDR1 SGHTA, CDR2 FQGTGA. The CDR3 length is 16 residues. J lost 4 bases, V lost 5 bases, and 10 bases had no gene match. CDR3 protein: CASSQSLAGAADTQYF. CDR3 sequence (DNA): TGTGCCAGCAGCCAGTCTTTAGCGGGGGCAGCAGATACGCAGTATTTT.

This clone has a single count. The chain combines TRBV12-5 with TRBJ2-2; 7 bases line up with TRBD2. V lost 0 bases to trimming and J lost 1 base; unmatched junction nucleotides: 11. CDR1 is LGHNT, CDR2 FRNRAP, per germline. There are 19 residues in the CDR3. CDR3 amino acids: CASGLVLFGRERNTGELFF. In nucleotides, the CDR3 is TGTGCTAGTGGTTTGGTACTCTTTGGGAGGGAACGGAACACCGGGGAGCTGTTTTTT.

This clone turned up a few times. The V and J genes are TRBV4-1 and TRBJ1-6; 9 bases fit TRBD1. CDR1 and CDR2 from the germline V gene are MGHRA and YSYEKL. This CDR3 is 16 amino acids long. With 1 base clipped from V and 9 bases from J, the junction kept 7 bases outside the gene matches. This CDR3 is CASSQVLTGGSSPLHF. The CDR3 DNA reads as TGCGCCAGCAGCCAAGTACTAACAGGGGGCAGTTCACCCCTCCACTTT.

This sequence joins TRBV7-7 and TRBJ2-5; 11 bases fit TRBD2. Trimming at V came to 3 bases and at J to 1 base, leaving 4 bases not matched to a gene. There are 16 residues in the CDR3. Germline V gene sequence: CDR1 SSHAT, CDR2 FNYEAQ (reference sequence). The DNA for the CDR3 is TGTGCCAGCAGCTTCTTACTAGCGGGGGCCCAAGAGACCCAGTACTTC. Its translation is CASSFLLAGAQETQYF.

The CDR3 DNA sequence: TGCGCCAGCGAAGTCGGTGGGCGACAAGAGACCCAGTACTTC. The encoded protein is CASEVGGRQETQYF. The J gene is TRBJ2-5, the V gene TRBV23-1; no clear D. TRBV23-1 is known as an ORF, though its function is uncertain. The CDR3 has 14 amino acids. The V gene lost 8 bases and the J gene lost 2 bases, with 15 bases spanning the gap.

This CDR3 is CASSFPVGGTSSYEQYF. The CDR3 DNA follows: TGTGCCAGCAGTTTTCCTGTTGGGGGGACGAGCTCCTACGAGCAGTACTTC. The genes are TRBV6-2 or TRBV6-3 and TRBJ2-7; weak D call: TRBD2 (6 bases). CDR3 size: 17 residues. Germline CDR1 is MNHEY and CDR2 is SVGEGT. V lost 4 bases, J lost 0 bases, and 19 bases lay in between.

This clone was seen a handful of times. The chain employs TRBV12-3 or TRBV12-4 and TRBJ2-5; D unclear. The CDR3 loop spans 13 amino acids. Trimming left V 3 bases short and J 2 bases short, with 7 bases between. The CDR3 here is CASSFIGQETQYF. The CDR3 DNA is TGTGCCAGCAGTTTTATCGGTCAAGAGACCCAGTACTTC.

The V and J genes are TRBV9 and TRBJ2-1, with 10 bases matching TRBD2. Germline loops: CDR1 SGDLS, CDR2 YYNGEE. The V gene end was trimmed by 0 bases and the J gene end by 2 bases; junction bases not matched to a gene: 5. The CDR3 covers 17 residues. The CDR3: CASSVGLAGGTYNEQFF. In DNA form, the CDR3 reads TGTGCCAGCAGCGTAGGGTTAGCGGGAGGCACCTACAATGAGCAGTTCTTC. Drawing the rest from reference TRBV9 and TRBJ2-1, the complete variable domain is DSGVTQTPKHLITATGQRVTLRCSPRSGDLSVYWYQQSLDQGLQFLIQYYNGEERAKGNILERFSAQQFPDLHSELNLSSLELGDSALYFCASSVGLAGGTYNEQFFGPGTRLTVL.

This clone turned up a few times. The genes are TRBV5-4 and TRBJ1-1, with a weak D call TRBD1 (6 bases). V was shortened by 3 bases and J by 0 bases, with 15 bases between the two germline ends. Germline-derived CDR1 and CDR2 are SGHNT and YYREEE (reference sequence). This CDR3 region has 16 residues. For the CDR3, the DNA is TGTGCCAGCAGCTCGTTCTCCAGGGGAATGAACACTGAAGCTTTCTTT. Protein sequence: CASSSFSRGMNTEAFF.

The rearrangement links TRBV19 to TRBJ1-2; TRBD1 is a possible D gene (6 bases). Trimming took off 1 base at V and 4 bases at J, with 13 bases between the two ends. Germline loops: CDR1 LNHDA, CDR2 SQIVND (reference sequence). The CDR3 covers 15 residues. The CDR3 is CASSIAGTPVYGYTF. CDR3 sequence (DNA): TGTGCCAGTAGTATAGCAGGGACACCAGTCTATGGCTACACCTTC.

The chain employs TRBV5-4 and TRBJ2-3; D is perhaps TRBD1 (7 bases). Trimming cost V 4 bases and J 3 bases, with 24 bases left between them. Per germline, CDR1 SGHNT and CDR2 YYREEE (reference sequence). The CDR3 covers 18 residues. Written as DNA, the CDR3 is TGTGCCAGCAGCCCTACCTTAGGGGGCAGGCGGGGAACAGATACGCAGTATTTT. Its translation: CASSPTLGGRRGTDTQYF.

V is TRBV5-1 and J is TRBJ2-3, with TRBD1 matching 9 bases. Germline CDR1 is SGHRS and CDR2 is YFSETQ. V lost 4 bases to trimming and J lost 2 bases; unmatched junction nucleotides: 5. The CDR3 is 15 amino acids. CDR3 in amino acids: CASSPGQGTTDTQYF. The CDR3, as DNA: TGCGCCAGCAGCCCGGGACAGGGTACCACAGATACGCAGTATTTT.

V gene TRBV19 combines with J gene TRBJ2-1, with TRBD2 matching over 14 bases. CDR3 length: 15 amino acids. Germline trimming cut 5 bases from V and 10 bases from J; bases unmatched to any gene: 7. CDR1 LNHDA and CDR2 SQIVND come from the germline V gene (reference sequence). The DNA of the CDR3 is TGTGCCAGTAGTGGGGGACTAGCGGGAGAGCGCGAGCAGTTCTTC. Translated, it gives CASSGGLAGEREQFF.

The chain has TRBV7-9 and TRBJ1-1, with 9 bases lining up with TRBD1. The CDR3 loop spans 17 amino acids. Germline CDR1 and CDR2: SEHNR and FQNEAQ (reference sequence). Losses at the gene ends were 5 bases for V and 1 base for J; bases not matched to a gene: 11. CDR3 nucleotides: TGTGCCAGCAGCCCCTACGGACAGGGGCGGACGAACACTGAAGCTTTCTTT. This gives the protein CASSPYGQGRTNTEAFF. The variable domain in full, completed from reference TRBV7-9 and TRBJ1-1, reads DTGVSQNPRHKITKRGQNVTFRCDPISEHNRLYWYRQTLGQGPEFLTYFQNEAQLEKSRLLSDRFSAERPKGSFSTLEIQRTEQGDSAMYLCASSPYGQGRTNTEAFFGQGTRLTVV.

The DNA for the CDR3 is TGTGCCAGCAGTGTTCTAAGACAGGGGTCCTACGAGCAGTACTTC. As protein: CASSVLRQGSYEQYF. The V call is TRBV2, the J call TRBJ2-7; TRBD1 aligns across 8 bases. With V trimmed by 4 bases and J by 1 base, 6 bases remained unmatched. The CDR3 spans 15 residues. CDR1 and CDR2 from the germline V gene are SNHLY and FYNNEI.

The CDR3 DNA reads as TGTGCTAGTGGTTTGGTACCAGGCGAGGCCAAAAACATTCAGTACTTC. It yields the protein CASGLVPGEAKNIQYF. The rearrangement joins TRBV12-5 to TRBJ2-4; D is unclear. V shed 0 bases and J shed 1 base, with 10 bases lying between them. This CDR3 is built from 16 residues. Germline CDR1 and CDR2: LGHNT and FRNRAP.

This chain links TRBV27 with TRBJ2-5; D ambiguous. There are 14 residues in the CDR3. Germline V gene lookup returns CDR1 MNHEY and CDR2 SMNVEV (reference sequence). V was clipped by 5 bases and J by 3 bases, with 13 bases between them. The DNA of the CDR3 is TGTGCCAGCAGTATTTTAGCTACCGAAGAGACCCAGTACTTC. Its translation: CASSILATEETQYF.

This rearrangement joins TRBV9 to TRBJ2-3; 11 bases match TRBD1. Germline assignment: CDR1 SGDLS and CDR2 YYNGEE. This CDR3 is 16 amino acids long. V was clipped by 4 bases and J by 8 bases; unmatched bases: 12. In DNA, the CDR3 is TGTGCCAGCAGCTACGTACAGGACAGGGGGCTAAGTACGCAGTATTTT. Translated: CASSYVQDRGLSTQYF.